This T cell receptor (beta chain) appears in the sequencing data of a study of blood T cells in healthy people across ages. Findings and caveats of the study: Estimates based on one million T cells were treated as lower bounds. The fall in TCR beta diversity per million T cells was roughly linear with age.

A J-beta primer mix and a sample-barcoded 5' primer were used in a second PCR of about 7 to 12 cycles. TCRdb reprocessed the 5' RACE reads with MiXCR, giving one entry per CDR3 protein. The data contain approximately 770,000 distinct CDR3 sequences, roughly 64% of them singletons. As for this clonotype: Its antigen remains unidentified.

Germline V gives CDR1 SQVTM, CDR2 ANQGSEA. The CDR3 is 15 residues long. The junction had 13 bases not matched to a gene; V was cut back by 5 bases and J by 4 bases. This clonotype was obtained from a man aged 30-40 years in good health. The sequenced sample was blood. The chain has TRBV29-1 and TRBJ1-1, with 7 bases fitting TRBD1. CDR3 amino acids: CSVRQGDLFGTEAFF. CDR3 coding DNA: TGCAGCGTTCGACAGGGAGATTTGTTCGGCACTGAAGCTTTCTTT. The full variable domain, its missing parts supplied by reference TRBV29-1 and TRBJ1-1, is SAVISQKPSRDICQRGTSLTIQCQVDSQVTMMFWYRQQPGQSLTLIATANQGSEATYESGFVIDKFPISRPNLTFSTLTVSNMSPEDSSIYLCSVRQGDLFGTEAFFGQGTRLTVV.